The rows below give T cell receptor beta chains drawn from one sample of a study of blood T cell repertoires in COVID-19. Produced via immunoSEQ multiplex PCR; TCRdb's table is partial and in-frame only. The sample carries 390,000 or so clones, approximately 87% recorded once. The sequenced sample was PBMCs or T cells enriched from blood (not recorded which). The receptors originated from a woman in her 50s who had recovered from COVID-19. Both conserved end residues are part of each CDR3. A D gene is named only where the DNA matches it firmly. Size is omitted from some rows. Given values are once, few, many or a class for expanded clones.

cdr3_nt: TGCGCCAGCAGCTTGGGAACAGCGGGGGGCCCATCCTACGAGCAGTACTTC; cdr3_aa: CASSLGTAGGPSYEQYF; d_call: TRBD2; v_call: TRBV5-1; j_call: TRBJ2-7; clone_size: NA; cdr3_length: 17
cdr3_nt: TGCGCCAGCAGCCAAGATAGGGAGGCAGGGATTAGAGGGACCCAGTACTTC; cdr3_aa: CASSQDREAGIRGTQYF; d_call: NA; v_call: TRBV4-3; j_call: TRBJ2-5; clone_size: NA; cdr3_length: 17
cdr3_nt: TGCGCCAGCAGCCAAGGTAGCGGGGGGGTGGAATTAGATACGCAGTATTTT; cdr3_aa: CASSQGSGGVELDTQYF; d_call: TRBD2; v_call: TRBV4-1; j_call: TRBJ2-3; clone_size: NA; cdr3_length: 17
cdr3_nt: TGTGCCAGCAGCTCCCAGGGTGTCGTCACTGAAGCTTTCTTT; cdr3_aa: CASSSQGVVTEAFF; d_call: NA; v_call: TRBV13; j_call: TRBJ1-1; clone_size: NA; cdr3_length: 14
cdr3_nt: TGTGCCAGCAGCTCCTACAGGGCCTCCTATAATTCACCCCTCCACTTT; cdr3_aa: CASSSYRASYNSPLHF; d_call: NA; v_call: TRBV5-6; j_call: TRBJ1-6; clone_size: NA; cdr3_length: 16
cdr3_nt: TGTGCCAGCGACACAGGGCGACGATCACCCCTCCACTTT; cdr3_aa: CASDTGRRSPLHF; d_call: NA; v_call: TRBV11-2; j_call: TRBJ1-6; clone_size: NA; cdr3_length: 13
cdr3_nt: TGCGCCAGCAGCCAAGTAGGAGGAGGGGTTCAGCCCCAGCATTTT; cdr3_aa: CASSQVGGGVQPQHF; d_call: NA; v_call: TRBV4-1; j_call: TRBJ1-5; clone_size: NA; cdr3_length: 15
cdr3_nt: TGTGCCAGCAGTGAAGTACAGCAGAACACTGAAGCTTTCTTT; cdr3_aa: CASSEVQQNTEAFF; d_call: NA; v_call: TRBV2; j_call: TRBJ1-1; clone_size: NA; cdr3_length: 14
cdr3_nt: TGTGCTACCGATCCCGGACAGGGTCGTGAAGGGCAGTACTTC; cdr3_aa: CATDPGQGREGQYF; d_call: TRBD1; v_call: TRBV6-5; j_call: TRBJ2-7; clone_size: NA; cdr3_length: 14
cdr3_nt: TGTGCCAGCAGTGCCGGGACAGGGTATGGCTACACCTTC; cdr3_aa: CASSAGTGYGYTF; d_call: TRBD1; v_call: TRBV12-3/TRBV12-4; j_call: TRBJ1-2; clone_size: NA; cdr3_length: 13
cdr3_nt: TGTGCCAGCAGCCAGGGGATGAACACTGAAGCTTTCTTT; cdr3_aa: CASSQGMNTEAFF; d_call: NA; v_call: TRBV28; j_call: TRBJ1-1; clone_size: NA; cdr3_length: 13
cdr3_nt: TGTGCCAGCAGCCAAGAGGGGGACAGGGGAACGTACTACGAGCAGTACTTC; cdr3_aa: CASSQEGDRGTYYEQYF; d_call: TRBD1; v_call: TRBV4-2; j_call: TRBJ2-7; clone_size: NA; cdr3_length: 17
cdr3_nt: TGTGCCAGCAGTTTGGGCGCCCAAGACAGGGGGGGACTTAGCAATCAGCCCCAGCATTTT; cdr3_aa: CASSLGAQDRGGLSNQPQHF; d_call: TRBD1; v_call: TRBV27; j_call: TRBJ1-5; clone_size: NA; cdr3_length: 20
cdr3_nt: TGCAGTGCTATCACTAGCTATGGCTACACCTTC; cdr3_aa: CSAITSYGYTF; d_call: NA; v_call: TRBV20-1; j_call: TRBJ1-2; clone_size: NA; cdr3_length: 11
cdr3_nt: TGTGCCAGCAGGGGCGTTACTTCCTATGGCTACACCTTC; cdr3_aa: CASRGVTSYGYTF; d_call: NA; v_call: TRBV2; j_call: TRBJ1-2; clone_size: NA; cdr3_length: 13
cdr3_nt: TGTGCCAGCAGCCCCCGGGGTTGGACAGGGGGTACCTCTGGAAACACCATATATTTT; cdr3_aa: CASSPRGWTGGTSGNTIYF; d_call: TRBD1; v_call: TRBV27; j_call: TRBJ1-3; clone_size: NA; cdr3_length: 19
cdr3_nt: TGTGCCCTCTCAACGGGGGGGGTAGGCACAGATACGCAGTATTTT; cdr3_aa: CALSTGGVGTDTQYF; d_call: TRBD2; v_call: TRBV6-5; j_call: TRBJ2-3; clone_size: NA; cdr3_length: 15
cdr3_nt: TGCGCCAGCAGCCAAGATAACGGTGAGCAGTTCTTC; cdr3_aa: CASSQDNGEQFF; d_call: NA; v_call: TRBV4-1; j_call: TRBJ2-1; clone_size: NA; cdr3_length: 12
cdr3_nt: TGCAGCGTTGGACTAGCGGGGGAGTGGACCCAGTACTTC; cdr3_aa: CSVGLAGEWTQYF; d_call: TRBD2; v_call: TRBV29-1; j_call: TRBJ2-5; clone_size: NA; cdr3_length: 13
cdr3_nt: TGTGCCAGCAGCCGGACAGTCAATCAGCCCCAGCATTTT; cdr3_aa: CASSRTVNQPQHF; d_call: NA; v_call: TRBV3-1/TRBV3-2; j_call: TRBJ1-5; clone_size: NA; cdr3_length: 13
cdr3_nt: TGTGCCAGTAGTATAAGCAGACTTGGAGAGACCCAGTACTTC; cdr3_aa: CASSISRLGETQYF; d_call: NA; v_call: TRBV19; j_call: TRBJ2-5; clone_size: NA; cdr3_length: 14
cdr3_nt: TGTGCCAGCAGCGAGCCTGGGACTAGCGGGGGCTACGAGCAGTACTTC; cdr3_aa: CASSEPGTSGGYEQYF; d_call: TRBD2; v_call: TRBV7-2; j_call: TRBJ2-7; clone_size: NA; cdr3_length: 16
cdr3_nt: TGTGCCATCAGAAGGACAGGGGTGGACACTGAAGCTTTCTTT; cdr3_aa: CAIRRTGVDTEAFF; d_call: TRBD1; v_call: TRBV10-3; j_call: TRBJ1-1; clone_size: once; cdr3_length: 14
cdr3_nt: TGTGCCAGCAGCTTGTGGACAGAATATTTCTATGGCTACACCTTC; cdr3_aa: CASSLWTEYFYGYTF; d_call: NA; v_call: TRBV13; j_call: TRBJ1-2; clone_size: once; cdr3_length: 15
cdr3_nt: TGTGCCAGCAGTTTGGGCCGGTCACCCCTCCACTTT; cdr3_aa: CASSLGRSPLHF; d_call: NA; v_call: TRBV6-2/TRBV6-3; j_call: TRBJ1-6; clone_size: NA; cdr3_length: 12
cdr3_nt: TGTGCCAGCAGCTCCTCCCAGGGAGGGGAGAGCAATCAGCCCCAGCATTTT; cdr3_aa: CASSSSQGGESNQPQHF; d_call: NA; v_call: TRBV11-2; j_call: TRBJ1-5; clone_size: once; cdr3_length: 17
cdr3_nt: TGTGCCAGCAGCCCATCCGGGACAGGGTTGGACGAGCAGTACTTC; cdr3_aa: CASSPSGTGLDEQYF; d_call: TRBD1; v_call: TRBV9; j_call: TRBJ2-7; clone_size: once; cdr3_length: 15
cdr3_nt: TGTGCCAGTAGTATAGCCGGACAGAGGAACACTGAAGCTTTCTTT; cdr3_aa: CASSIAGQRNTEAFF; d_call: NA; v_call: TRBV19; j_call: TRBJ1-1; clone_size: NA; cdr3_length: 15
cdr3_nt: TGTGCCAGCAGCGTCGACAGGGGGACCGGCTACACCTTC; cdr3_aa: CASSVDRGTGYTF; d_call: TRBD1; v_call: TRBV5-6; j_call: TRBJ1-2; clone_size: NA; cdr3_length: 13
cdr3_nt: TGTGCCAGCAGCCAGGGACTTGAAGCTTTCTTT; cdr3_aa: CASSQGLEAFF; d_call: NA; v_call: TRBV3-1/TRBV3-2; j_call: TRBJ1-1; clone_size: NA; cdr3_length: 11
cdr3_nt: TGTGCCAGCAGTTGGGGGGGGACTGAAGCTTTCTTT; cdr3_aa: CASSWGGTEAFF; d_call: NA; v_call: TRBV6-2/TRBV6-3; j_call: TRBJ1-1; clone_size: NA; cdr3_length: 12
cdr3_nt: TGTGCCAGCAGTTCTTCTGGAGTGGCACCCCTCCACTTT; cdr3_aa: CASSSSGVAPLHF; d_call: NA; v_call: TRBV7-9; j_call: TRBJ1-6; clone_size: NA; cdr3_length: 13
cdr3_nt: TGTGCCAGCAGCCGACTCAGACAGGGGGCAACCTCTAACTATGGCTACACCTTC; cdr3_aa: CASSRLRQGATSNYGYTF; d_call: TRBD1; v_call: TRBV13; j_call: TRBJ1-2; clone_size: NA; cdr3_length: 18
cdr3_nt: TGCGCCAGCAGCATCAGCGGGGGGAAACCGAACACCGGGGAGCTGTTTTTT; cdr3_aa: CASSISGGKPNTGELFF; d_call: TRBD2; v_call: TRBV4-3; j_call: TRBJ2-2; clone_size: NA; cdr3_length: 17
cdr3_nt: TGTGCCAGCAGTTCGATTCAGGGGTTCGCTTTCTTT; cdr3_aa: CASSSIQGFAFF; d_call: NA; v_call: TRBV12-3/TRBV12-4; j_call: TRBJ1-1; clone_size: NA; cdr3_length: 12
cdr3_nt: TGTGCCAGCAGCCAGCCCTTGGACAGGGGCATGAACACTGAAGCTTTCTTT; cdr3_aa: CASSQPLDRGMNTEAFF; d_call: TRBD1; v_call: TRBV4-2; j_call: TRBJ1-1; clone_size: once; cdr3_length: 17
cdr3_nt: TGCGCCAGCAGCTGGGGGGACAGGGATGACACTGAAGCTTTCTTT; cdr3_aa: CASSWGDRDDTEAFF; d_call: TRBD1; v_call: TRBV5-1; j_call: TRBJ1-1; clone_size: NA; cdr3_length: 15
cdr3_nt: TGTGCCAGCAGCTTGGTTCTGGGCTTCAGCAATCAGCCCCAGCATTTT; cdr3_aa: CASSLVLGFSNQPQHF; d_call: NA; v_call: TRBV5-8; j_call: TRBJ1-5; clone_size: NA; cdr3_length: 16
cdr3_nt: TGTGCCAGCAGCTTAGAAAGGGGGAGTCGTCAGCCCCAGCATTTT; cdr3_aa: CASSLERGSRQPQHF; d_call: NA; v_call: TRBV7-2; j_call: TRBJ1-5; clone_size: NA; cdr3_length: 15
cdr3_nt: TGTGCCAGCAGCTTAGTAGTCGCCCAGGTGGGCTACACCTTC; cdr3_aa: CASSLVVAQVGYTF; d_call: NA; v_call: TRBV7-9; j_call: TRBJ1-2; clone_size: NA; cdr3_length: 14
cdr3_nt: TGTGCCAGCAGTCCCAACGCAGGGAATGGCTACACCTTC; cdr3_aa: CASSPNAGNGYTF; d_call: NA; v_call: TRBV12-3/TRBV12-4; j_call: TRBJ1-2; clone_size: NA; cdr3_length: 13
cdr3_nt: TGTGCCAGCACGAGGCAAGCCCCCTACGAGCAGTACTTC; cdr3_aa: CASTRQAPYEQYF; d_call: NA; v_call: TRBV2; j_call: TRBJ2-7; clone_size: once; cdr3_length: 13
cdr3_nt: TGTGCCAGTAGTATTAGCGGGGGGGGCTACAATGAGCAGTTCTTC; cdr3_aa: CASSISGGGYNEQFF; d_call: TRBD2; v_call: TRBV19; j_call: TRBJ2-1; clone_size: NA; cdr3_length: 15
cdr3_nt: TGTGCCAGCAGCACATACGAAGGGGCTTACGAGCAGTACTTC; cdr3_aa: CASSTYEGAYEQYF; d_call: NA; v_call: TRBV5-5; j_call: TRBJ2-7; clone_size: NA; cdr3_length: 14
cdr3_nt: TGTGCCAGCAGAGAATCAACCGGGACTGGTCGCAATGAGCAGTTCTTC; cdr3_aa: CASRESTGTGRNEQFF; d_call: NA; v_call: TRBV25-1; j_call: TRBJ2-1; clone_size: NA; cdr3_length: 16
cdr3_nt: TGCGCCAGCAGCTTGCCGATAGGGGGCTTAGTCCACGAGCAGTACTTC; cdr3_aa: CASSLPIGGLVHEQYF; d_call: TRBD1; v_call: TRBV5-1; j_call: TRBJ2-7; clone_size: few; cdr3_length: 16
cdr3_nt: TGTGCCAGCTCACCACCGGGGGGGGGCTATGGCTACACCTTC; cdr3_aa: CASSPPGGGYGYTF; d_call: NA; v_call: TRBV18; j_call: TRBJ1-2; clone_size: NA; cdr3_length: 14
cdr3_nt: TGTGCCAGCAGCGTAGACGAGGCTCAAACGTATGGCTACACCTTC; cdr3_aa: CASSVDEAQTYGYTF; d_call: NA; v_call: TRBV9; j_call: TRBJ1-2; clone_size: NA; cdr3_length: 15
cdr3_nt: TGCGCCAGCAGCGCCGGGGGGCCAAACACCGGGGAGCTGTTTTTT; cdr3_aa: CASSAGGPNTGELFF; d_call: NA; v_call: TRBV5-1; j_call: TRBJ2-2; clone_size: NA; cdr3_length: 15